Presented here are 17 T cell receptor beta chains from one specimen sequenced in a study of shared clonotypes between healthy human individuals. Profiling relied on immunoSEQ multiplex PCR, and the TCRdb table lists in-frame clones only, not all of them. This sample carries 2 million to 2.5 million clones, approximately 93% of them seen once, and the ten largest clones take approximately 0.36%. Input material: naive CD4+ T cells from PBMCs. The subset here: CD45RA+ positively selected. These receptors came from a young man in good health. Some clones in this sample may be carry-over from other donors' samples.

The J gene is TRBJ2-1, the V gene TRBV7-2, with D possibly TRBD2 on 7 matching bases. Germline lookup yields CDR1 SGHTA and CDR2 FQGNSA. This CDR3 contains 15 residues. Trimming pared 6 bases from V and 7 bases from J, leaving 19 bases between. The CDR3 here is CASSPRGGAGNEQFF. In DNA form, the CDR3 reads TGTGCCAGCAGTCCAAGGGGGGGCGCTGGAAATGAGCAGTTCTTC.

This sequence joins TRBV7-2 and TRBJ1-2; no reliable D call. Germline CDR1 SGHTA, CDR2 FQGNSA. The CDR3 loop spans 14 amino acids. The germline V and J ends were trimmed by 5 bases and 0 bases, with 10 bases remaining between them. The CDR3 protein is CASSRDNTNYGYTF. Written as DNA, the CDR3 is TGTGCCAGCAGCCGAGACAATACTAACTATGGCTACACCTTC.

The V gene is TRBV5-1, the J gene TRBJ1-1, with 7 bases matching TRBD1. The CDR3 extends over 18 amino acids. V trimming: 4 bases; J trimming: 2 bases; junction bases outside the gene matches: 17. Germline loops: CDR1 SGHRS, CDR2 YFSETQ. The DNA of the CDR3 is TGCGCCAGCAGCACAACCCAGTCCTACAGGGGACTAAACACTGAAGCTTTCTTT. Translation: CASSTTQSYRGLNTEAFF.

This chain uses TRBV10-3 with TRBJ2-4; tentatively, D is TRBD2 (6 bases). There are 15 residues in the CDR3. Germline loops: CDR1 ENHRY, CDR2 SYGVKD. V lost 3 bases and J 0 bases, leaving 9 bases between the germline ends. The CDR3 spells CAISDGGVAKNIQYF. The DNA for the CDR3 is TGTGCCATCAGTGATGGCGGGGTAGCCAAAAACATTCAGTACTTC.

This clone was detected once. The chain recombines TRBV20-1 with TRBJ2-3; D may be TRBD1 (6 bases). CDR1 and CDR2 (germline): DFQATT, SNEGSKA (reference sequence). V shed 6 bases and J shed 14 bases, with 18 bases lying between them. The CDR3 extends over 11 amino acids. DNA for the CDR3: TGCAGTGCAGGGGGTGCTAGTCGGGTGTATTTT. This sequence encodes CSAGGASRVYF.

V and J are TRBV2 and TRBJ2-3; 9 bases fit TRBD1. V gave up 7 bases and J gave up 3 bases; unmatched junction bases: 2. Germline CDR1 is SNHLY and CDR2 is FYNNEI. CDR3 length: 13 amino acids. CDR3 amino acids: CASTGQGTDTQYF. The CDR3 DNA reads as TGTGCCAGCACGGGACAGGGTACAGATACGCAGTATTTT.

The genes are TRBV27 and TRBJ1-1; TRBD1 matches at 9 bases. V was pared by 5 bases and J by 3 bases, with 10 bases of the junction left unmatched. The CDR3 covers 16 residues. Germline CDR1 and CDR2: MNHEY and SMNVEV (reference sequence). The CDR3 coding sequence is TGTGCCAGCAGTGGCCTCGGGACAGGGAGAGACACTGAAGCTTTCTTT. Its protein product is CASSGLGTGRDTEAFF.

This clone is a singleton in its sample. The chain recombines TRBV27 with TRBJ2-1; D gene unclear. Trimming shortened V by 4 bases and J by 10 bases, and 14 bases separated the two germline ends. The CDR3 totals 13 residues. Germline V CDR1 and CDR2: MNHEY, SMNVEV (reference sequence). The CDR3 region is CASSSRPPREQFF. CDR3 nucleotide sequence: TGTGCCAGCAGTTCCCGGCCACCGAGGGAGCAGTTCTTC.

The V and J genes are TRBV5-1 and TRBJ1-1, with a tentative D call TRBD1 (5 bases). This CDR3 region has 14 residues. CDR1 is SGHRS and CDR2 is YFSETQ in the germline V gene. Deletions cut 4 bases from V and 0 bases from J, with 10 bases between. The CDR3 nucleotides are TGCGCCAGCAGCCCGGACACCATGAACACTGAAGCTTTCTTT. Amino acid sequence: CASSPDTMNTEAFF.

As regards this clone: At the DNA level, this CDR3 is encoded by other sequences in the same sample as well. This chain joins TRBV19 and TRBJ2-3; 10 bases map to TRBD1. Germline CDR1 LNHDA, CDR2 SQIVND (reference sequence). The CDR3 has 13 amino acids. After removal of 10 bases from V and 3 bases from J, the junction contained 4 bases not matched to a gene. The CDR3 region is CATRQGATDTQYF. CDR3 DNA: TGTGCCACCCGACAGGGGGCGACAGATACGCAGTATTTT. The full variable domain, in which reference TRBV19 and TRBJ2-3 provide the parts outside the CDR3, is DGGITQSPKYLFRKEGQNVTLSCEQNLNHDAMYWYRQDPGQGLRLIYYSQIVNDFQKGDIAEGYSVSREKKESFPLTVTSAQKNPTAFYLCATRQGATDTQYFGPGTRLTVL.

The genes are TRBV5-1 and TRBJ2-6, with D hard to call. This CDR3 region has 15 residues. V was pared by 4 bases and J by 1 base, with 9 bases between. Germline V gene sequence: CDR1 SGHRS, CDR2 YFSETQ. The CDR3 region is CASSPELSGANVLTF. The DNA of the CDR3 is TGCGCCAGCAGCCCGGAATTATCTGGGGCCAACGTCCTGACTTTC. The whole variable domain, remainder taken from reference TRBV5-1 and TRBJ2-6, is KAGVTQTPRYLIKTRGQQVTLSCSPISGHRSVSWYQQTPGQGLQFLFEYFSETQRNKGNFPGRFSGRQFSNSRSEMNVSTLELGDSALYLCASSPELSGANVLTFGAGSRLTVL.

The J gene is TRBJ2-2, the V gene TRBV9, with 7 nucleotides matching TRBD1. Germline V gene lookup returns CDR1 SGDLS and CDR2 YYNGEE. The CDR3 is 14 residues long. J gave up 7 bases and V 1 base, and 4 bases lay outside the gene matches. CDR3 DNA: TGTGCCAGCAGCGTACGACAGGGCGACGGGGAGCTGTTTTTT. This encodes CASSVRQGDGELFF. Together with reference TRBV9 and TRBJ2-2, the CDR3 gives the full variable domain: DSGVTQTPKHLITATGQRVTLRCSPRSGDLSVYWYQQSLDQGLQFLIQYYNGEERAKGNILERFSAQQFPDLHSELNLSSLELGDSALYFCASSVRQGDGELFFGEGSRLTVL.

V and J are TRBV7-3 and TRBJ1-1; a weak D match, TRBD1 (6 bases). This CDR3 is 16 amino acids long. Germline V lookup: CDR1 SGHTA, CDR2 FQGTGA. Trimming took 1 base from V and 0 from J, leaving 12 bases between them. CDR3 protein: CASSLRAAGVNTEAFF. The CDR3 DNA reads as TGTGCCAGCAGCTTAAGGGCGGCAGGGGTGAACACTGAAGCTTTCTTT.

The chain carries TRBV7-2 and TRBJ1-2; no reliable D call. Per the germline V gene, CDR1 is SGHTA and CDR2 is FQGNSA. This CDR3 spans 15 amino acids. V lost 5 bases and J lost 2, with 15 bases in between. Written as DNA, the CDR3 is TGTGCCAGCAGCGCCCGCAGCGGGGTAAACTATGGCTACACCTTC. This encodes CASSARSGVNYGYTF.

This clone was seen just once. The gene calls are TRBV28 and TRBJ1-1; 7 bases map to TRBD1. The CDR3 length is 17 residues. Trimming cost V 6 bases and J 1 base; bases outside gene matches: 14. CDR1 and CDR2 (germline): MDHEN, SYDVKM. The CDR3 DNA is TGTGCCAGCAGAATAGGGCATATAGGGGGCAGGAACACTGAAGCTTTCTTT. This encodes CASRIGHIGGRNTEAFF. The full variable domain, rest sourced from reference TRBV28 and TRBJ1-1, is DVKVTQSSRYLVKRTGEKVFLECVQDMDHENMFWYRQDPGLGLRLIYFSYDVKMKEKGDIPEGYSVSREKKERFSLILESASTNQTSMYLCASRIGHIGGRNTEAFFGQGTRLTVV.

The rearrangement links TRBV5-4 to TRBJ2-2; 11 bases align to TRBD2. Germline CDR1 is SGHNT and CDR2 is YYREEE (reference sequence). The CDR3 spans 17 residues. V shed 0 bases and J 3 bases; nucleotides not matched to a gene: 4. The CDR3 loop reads CASSLGGLAVYTGELFF. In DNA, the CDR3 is TGTGCCAGCAGCTTGGGGGGACTAGCGGTTTACACCGGGGAGCTGTTTTTT.

CDR3 nucleotides: TGCGCCAGCAGCTTGGAGGGCTTTCTGAACACCGGGGAGCTGTTTTTT. This encodes CASSLEGFLNTGELFF. The chain uses TRBV5-1 and TRBJ2-2; D remains unclear. The germline V gene has CDR1 SGHRS and CDR2 YFSETQ. The CDR3 is 16 residues long. Trimming left V 0 bases short and J 1 base short, with 10 bases between.